This section outlines one TCR beta chain sequence together with its context. Its antigen is as yet unknown. The data belong to a study of beta chain features in type 1 diabetes. Whole-study findings and limits: Moderate yet significant TCRB CDR3 shortening was seen in Type 1 diabetes patients in all four CD4+ subsets. Lower insertion and higher deletion counts appeared at VDJ junctions in type 1 diabetes patients.

Germline lookup yields CDR1 SQVTM and CDR2 ANQGSEA. V was clipped by 6 bases and J by 1 base; unmatched bases: 5. The CDR3 totals 13 residues. Expressed TCRB transcripts were sequenced after all isolated RNA was converted to cDNA. Using immunoSEQ multiplex PCR, the repertoire was profiled, and TCRdb retains in-frame clones only, with some absent. The sample lists roughly 15,000 clones, roughly three quarters occurring once. Sequences were obtained from stem cell memory CD4+ T cells from blood. The chain is built from TRBV29-1 and TRBJ1-1; 7 bases map to TRBD1. This TCR derives from a woman aged 18-29 years with type 1 diabetes. The chain's CDR3 is CSVAGGKNTEAFF. The DNA of the CDR3 is TGCAGCGTCGCAGGGGGTAAGAACACTGAAGCTTTCTTT.